This T cell receptor beta chain was captured by sequencing in a study of shared clonotypes between healthy human individuals. General study points: Sequencing depth was expected to influence donor clonotype sharing. Few donors restricted represented genetic and exposure-history diversity.

The naive CD8 population came from CD45RO-negative cells selected for CCR7, without terminally differentiated effector memory CD45RA+ cells. The CDR3 is 18 amino acids. Germline loops: CDR1 MDHEN, CDR2 SYDVKM. Deletions cut 6 bases from V and 2 bases from J, with 22 bases between. In the case of this clone: The antigen is undetermined.

The authors ran the assay at deep level. Several immunoSEQ plates received, in even portions, the genomic DNA of each subset. This table comes from immunoSEQ multiplex PCR, and its TCRdb copy is limited to in-frame clones, with some not included. Of about 650,000 clones in the sample, around 95% were seen once. This chain connects TRBV28 to TRBJ1-4, with TRBD1 as a possible D gene (5 bases). The sequence came from a woman aged 30 to 39 in good health. The sequenced material came from naive CD8+ T cells sorted from blood. CDR3 region: CASSPRGVGWETNEKLFF. Here the CDR3 DNA reads TGTGCCAGCAGCCCTCGGGGGGTCGGCTGGGAGACTAATGAAAAACTGTTTTTT.